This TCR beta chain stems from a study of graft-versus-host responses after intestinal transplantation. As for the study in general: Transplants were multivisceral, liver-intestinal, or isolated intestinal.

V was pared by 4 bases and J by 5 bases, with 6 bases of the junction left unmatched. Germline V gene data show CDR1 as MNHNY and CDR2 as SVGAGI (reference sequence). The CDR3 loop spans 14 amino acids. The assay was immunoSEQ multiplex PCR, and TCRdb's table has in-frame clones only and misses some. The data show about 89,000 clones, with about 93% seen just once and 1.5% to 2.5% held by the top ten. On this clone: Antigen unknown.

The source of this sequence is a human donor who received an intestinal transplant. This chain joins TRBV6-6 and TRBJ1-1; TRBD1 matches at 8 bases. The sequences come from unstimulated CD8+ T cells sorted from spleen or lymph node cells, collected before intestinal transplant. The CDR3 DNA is TGTGCCAGCAGTTTAACAGGGGGTGAGACTGAAGCTTTCTTT. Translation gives CASSLTGGETEAFF.